Presented here are 25 T cell receptor beta chains from one specimen sequenced in a study of blood T cell repertoires in COVID-19. Sequenced by immunoSEQ multiplex PCR; TCRdb stores in-frame clones only, minus some. The sample lists over 200,000 clones; about 86% were seen once. The sample taken for sequencing was peripheral blood. Source of these receptors: a woman aged 45-59 years with acute or convalescent COVID-19.

This clone was observed a handful of times. CDR3 bases: TGTGCCATCAGTGAAGAGGTGGTAGAGCCCCAGCATTTT. Translated: CAISEEVVEPQHF. The chain couples TRBV10-3 to TRBJ1-5; D is ambiguous. Trimming removed 3 bases from V and 8 bases from J, with 11 bases in between. The germline V gene has CDR1 ENHRY and CDR2 SYGVKD. The CDR3 has 13 residues.

This chain connects TRBV6-2 or TRBV6-3 to TRBJ2-7; 7 nucleotides agree with TRBD1. Looked up from germline, CDR1 is MNHEY and CDR2 is SVGEGT. J was trimmed by 6 bases and V by 4 bases; bases with no gene match: 15. This CDR3 spans 16 amino acids. CDR3 sequence: CASSSTSGTVNFEQYF. CDR3 sequence (DNA): TGTGCCAGCAGTTCTACGTCGGGGACAGTAAATTTCGAGCAGTACTTC.

V gene TRBV30 combines with J gene TRBJ1-3; the match to TRBD1 covers 7 bases. Germline V CDR1 and CDR2: GTSNPN, SVGIG (reference sequence). CDR3 size: 16 residues. J gave up 4 bases and V 0 bases, and 9 bases lay outside the gene matches. CDR3 region: CAWSVQGDRVGNTIYF. Written as DNA, the CDR3 is TGTGCCTGGAGTGTACAAGGAGACAGGGTCGGAAACACCATATATTTT.

The CDR3 nucleotides read TGCGCCAGCAGCCAAGGGTGGAGCCATATCATAACTAATGAAAAACTGTTTTTT. Protein: CASSQGWSHIITNEKLFF. The V call is TRBV4-1, the J call TRBJ1-4; D remains ambiguous. This CDR3 comprises 18 residues. Germline loops: CDR1 MGHRA, CDR2 YSYEKL. Trimming removed 1 base from V and 1 base from J, with 16 bases in between.

The chain links TRBV6-2 or TRBV6-3 to TRBJ1-5; 8 positions match TRBD1. V trimming: 2 bases; J trimming: 2 bases; junction bases outside the gene matches: 11. The CDR3 spans 18 residues. Germline V lookup: CDR1 MNHEY, CDR2 SVGEGT. The CDR3 is CASSYGQGSISGNQPQHF. The DNA for the CDR3 is TGTGCCAGCAGTTACGGACAGGGCAGTATCAGTGGCAATCAGCCCCAGCATTTT.

This clone has only one observation. V gene TRBV25-1 combines with J gene TRBJ2-7, with 11 bases lining up with TRBD1. V shed 4 bases, J shed 6 bases, and the junction held 2 bases outside the gene matches. The CDR3 has 13 residues. CDR1 is MGHDK and CDR2 is SYGVNS in the germline V gene. CDR3 sequence reads: CASSGTGGSEQYF. The DNA of the CDR3 is TGTGCCAGCAGTGGGACAGGGGGCAGCGAGCAGTACTTC.

This clone has only one observation. The gene calls are TRBV18 and TRBJ2-3; TRBD1 matches at 12 bases. The CDR3 extends over 17 amino acids. Germline CDR1 is KGHSH and CDR2 is LQKENI. V was pared by 3 bases and J by 3 bases, with 7 bases of the junction left unmatched. The CDR3, as DNA: TGTGCCAGCTCACCCCCGGGACAGGGGGCGCCTACAGATACGCAGTATTTT. Its translation: CASSPPGQGAPTDTQYF. Full variable domain (outside the CDR3, taken from reference TRBV18 and TRBJ2-3): NAGVMQNPRHLVRRRGQEARLRCSPMKGHSHVYWYRQLPEEGLKFMVYLQKENIIDESGMPKERFSAEFPKEGPSILRIQQVVRGDSAAYFCASSPPGQGAPTDTQYFGPGTRLTVL.

The chain carries TRBV4-2 and TRBJ2-7; 8 bases are a match to TRBD1. Germline lookup yields CDR1 LGHNA and CDR2 YNFKEQ. V lost 0 bases to trimming and J lost 5 bases; unmatched junction nucleotides: 12. The CDR3 has 17 amino acids. The CDR3 here is CASSQEVHTGGSHEQYF. The CDR3 bases are TGTGCCAGCAGCCAAGAGGTTCACACAGGGGGGTCCCACGAGCAGTACTTC.

This clone occurred a few times. V gene TRBV7-2 combines with J gene TRBJ1-5; the D gene is possibly TRBD1 (6 bases). From germline, CDR1 is SGHTA and CDR2 FQGNSA. The CDR3 contains 15 residues. Trimming removed 5 bases from V and 1 base from J, with 12 bases in between. CDR3 DNA: TGTGCCAGCAGCCCGGGGGGGGCGAGCAATCAGCCCCAGCATTTT. This encodes CASSPGGASNQPQHF.

The rearrangement links TRBV25-1 to TRBJ1-2, with TRBD1 identical over 12 bases. This CDR3 contains 15 residues. Germline-derived CDR1 and CDR2 are MGHDK and SYGVNS. Trimming cost V 4 bases and J 4 bases; bases outside gene matches: 4. The CDR3 spells CASSGRGQGAYGYTF. As DNA, the CDR3 is TGTGCCAGCAGTGGGCGGGGACAGGGGGCCTATGGCTACACCTTC.

The V gene is TRBV6-6, the J gene TRBJ1-2; D ambiguous. This CDR3 is built from 15 residues. V was trimmed by 5 bases and J by 2 bases, leaving 15 bases between them. Germline V gene data show CDR1 as MNHNY and CDR2 as SVGAGI (reference sequence). The CDR3 nucleotides are TGTGCCAGCAGTGGTAATCCGGGGAAAAACTATGGCTACACCTTC. Translated, it gives CASSGNPGKNYGYTF.

This chain connects TRBV10-3 to TRBJ2-7; 7 nucleotides match TRBD2. The CDR3 is 14 residues long. The trim removed 5 bases at V and 0 bases at J, leaving 4 bases unmatched. Looked up from germline, CDR1 is ENHRY and CDR2 is SYGVKD. CDR3 amino acids: CAISTGGSSYEQYF. The DNA of the CDR3 is TGTGCCATCAGTACGGGGGGAAGCTCCTACGAGCAGTACTTC.

The chain is built from TRBV2 and TRBJ2-2; TRBD2 matches 9 bases. This CDR3 has 15 residues. The V segment lost 7 bases and the J segment 4 bases; nucleotides outside the gene matches: 7. Per the germline V gene, CDR1 is SNHLY and CDR2 is FYNNEI. CDR3 sequence reads: CASKETSGRTGELFF. As DNA, the CDR3 is TGTGCCAGCAAAGAGACTAGCGGCCGCACCGGGGAGCTGTTTTTT.

The chain couples TRBV15 to TRBJ1-4, with TRBD1 as a possible D gene (5 bases). The germline V gene encodes CDR1 LNHNV and CDR2 YYDKDF (reference sequence). CDR3 length equals 15 residues. The germline V and J ends were trimmed by 6 bases and 4 bases, with 15 bases remaining between them. The CDR3 sequence: CATRSTGLHNEKLFF. The DNA for the CDR3 is TGTGCCACCAGATCTACGGGACTCCATAATGAAAAACTGTTTTTT.

The chain uses TRBV19 and TRBJ2-7; possible D gene TRBD2, 6 bases. V dropped 5 bases and J dropped 2 bases, with 16 bases sitting between them. The CDR3 is 15 amino acids. Germline lookup yields CDR1 LNHDA and CDR2 SQIVND (reference sequence). For the CDR3, the DNA is TGTGCCAGTAGTCTCCGGGAGAACCCAGCCTACGAGCAGTACTTC. It specifies CASSLRENPAYEQYF. The entire variable domain, with the rest obtained from reference TRBV19 and TRBJ2-7, is as follows: DGGITQSPKYLFRKEGQNVTLSCEQNLNHDAMYWYRQDPGQGLRLIYYSQIVNDFQKGDIAEGYSVSREKKESFPLTVTSAQKNPTAFYLCASSLRENPAYEQYFGPGTRLTVT.

As for this clone: Compared with germline, one end of the junction differs, possibly owing to a read error. The chain combines TRBV2 with TRBJ2-1; TRBD2 agrees at 9 bases. The CDR3 loop spans 15 amino acids. Germline loops: CDR1 SNHLY, CDR2 FYNNEI. The CDR3 DNA sequence: TGTGCCAGCAGTGGTAGAGTGAGGGCGGGAGGGCCCCTGATCTTC. Its translation is CASSGRVRAGGPLIF.

The rearrangement links TRBV5-1 to TRBJ2-2; 10 bases are a match to TRBD1. V shed 5 bases, J shed 2 bases, and the junction held 6 bases outside the gene matches. In germline, CDR1 is SGHRS, CDR2 YFSETQ. This CDR3 region has 16 residues. For the CDR3, the DNA is TGCGCCAGCAGATTGTCGACAGGGGGCAACACCGGGGAGCTGTTTTTT. This translates into CASRLSTGGNTGELFF.

The CDR3 loop reads CAWSVAGGIKQPQHF. In DNA form, the CDR3 reads TGTGCCTGGAGTGTGGCAGGGGGCATTAAGCAGCCCCAGCATTTT. The chain has TRBV30 and TRBJ1-5, with 8 positions matching TRBD1. Germline V gene lookup returns CDR1 GTSNPN and CDR2 SVGIG (reference sequence). The CDR3 is made up of 15 amino acids. Trimming at V came to 0 bases and at J to 7 bases, leaving 8 bases not matched to a gene.

The chain recombines TRBV21-1 with TRBJ2-7; TRBD2, as called in the table, went unchecked against the DNA. TRBV21-1 is designated a pseudogene. This CDR3 is 16 amino acids long. Here the CDR3 DNA reads TGTGCCAGCAGCAAAGCGCTGAGCGAGAGCTCCTACGAGCAGTACTTC. Translation: CASSKALSESSYEQYF.

The rearrangement uses TRBV13 and TRBJ1-3; D is possibly TRBD1 (6 bases). The germline gives CDR1 PRHDT, CDR2 FYEKMQ (reference sequence). The germline V and J ends were trimmed by 1 base and 3 bases, with 7 bases remaining between them. This CDR3 comprises 14 residues. Here the CDR3 reads CASSLAGDGNTIYF. In DNA form, the CDR3 reads TGTGCCAGCAGCTTAGCAGGGGATGGAAACACCATATATTTT.

The chain employs TRBV28 and TRBJ2-7; 9 bases agree with TRBD1. V shed 6 bases and J 7 bases; nucleotides not matched to a gene: 16. Germline assignment: CDR1 MDHEN and CDR2 SYDVKM. CDR3 length equals 16 residues. The CDR3 bases are TGTGCCAGCAGCCGCATCGGGACAGGGACGCCCCCGGAGCAGTACTTC. This codes for CASSRIGTGTPPEQYF.

The chain uses TRBV5-1 and TRBJ1-4; D is undetermined. Germline V gives CDR1 SGHRS, CDR2 YFSETQ. Trimming stripped 2 bases from V and 6 bases from J, with 8 bases between. The CDR3 consists of 13 residues. CDR3 loop: CASSFGVHEKLFF. DNA for the CDR3: TGCGCCAGCAGCTTCGGTGTACATGAAAAACTGTTTTTT.

This clone has only one observation. V is TRBV7-2 and J is TRBJ2-3; TRBD2 matches 12 bases. The V gene's germline CDR1 is SGHTA and CDR2 FQGNSA. The CDR3 is made up of 19 amino acids. V shed 5 bases and J 6 bases; nucleotides not matched to a gene: 18. The CDR3 loop reads CASSPKRPGLAGPVDTQYF. As DNA, the CDR3 is TGTGCCAGCAGCCCGAAGCGGCCGGGACTAGCGGGTCCCGTGGATACGCAGTATTTT. The full variable domain, its missing parts supplied by reference TRBV7-2 and TRBJ2-3, is GAGVSQSPSNKVTEKGKDVELRCDPISGHTALYWYRQSLGQGLEFLIYFQGNSAPDKSGLPSDRFSAERTGGSVSTLTIQRTQQEDSAVYLCASSPKRPGLAGPVDTQYFGPGTRLTVL.

The V call is TRBV5-5, the J call TRBJ2-2; tentatively, D is TRBD2 (5 bases). The CDR3 runs to 15 residues. The V end was cut by 0 bases, the J end by 3 bases, with 9 bases between. In germline, CDR1 is SGHKS, CDR2 YYEKEE (reference sequence). The CDR3 loop reads CASSLEGSDTGELFF. CDR3 nucleotides: TGTGCCAGCAGCTTGGAAGGTAGCGACACCGGGGAGCTGTTTTTT.

The chain carries TRBV11-2 and TRBJ1-2, with D hard to call. Germline values: CDR1 SGHAT, CDR2 FQNNGV. This CDR3 spans 14 amino acids. Trimming removed 3 bases at V and 9 bases at J, with 17 bases between. CDR3 coding DNA: TGTGCCAGCAGCTTGATAGGTGTATCGGGGAGCTACACCTTC. It is translated as CASSLIGVSGSYTF.